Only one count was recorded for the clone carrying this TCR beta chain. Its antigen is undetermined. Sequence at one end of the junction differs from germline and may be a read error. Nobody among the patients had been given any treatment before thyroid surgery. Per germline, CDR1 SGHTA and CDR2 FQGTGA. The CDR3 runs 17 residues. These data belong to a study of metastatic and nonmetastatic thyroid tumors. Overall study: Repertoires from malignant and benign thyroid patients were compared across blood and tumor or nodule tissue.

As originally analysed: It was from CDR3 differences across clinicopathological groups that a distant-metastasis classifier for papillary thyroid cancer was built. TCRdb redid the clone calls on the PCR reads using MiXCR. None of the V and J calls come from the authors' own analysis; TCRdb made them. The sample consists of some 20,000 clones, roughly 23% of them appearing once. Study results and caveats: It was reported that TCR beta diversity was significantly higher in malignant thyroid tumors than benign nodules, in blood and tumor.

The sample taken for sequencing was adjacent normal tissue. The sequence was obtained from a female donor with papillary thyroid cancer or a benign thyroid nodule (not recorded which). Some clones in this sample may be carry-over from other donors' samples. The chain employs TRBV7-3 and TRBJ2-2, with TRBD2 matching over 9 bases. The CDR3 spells CASILPAGGPNTGELFF. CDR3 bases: TGTGCCAGCATCTTACCAGCGGGAGGCCCGAACACCGGGGAGCTGTTTTTT.